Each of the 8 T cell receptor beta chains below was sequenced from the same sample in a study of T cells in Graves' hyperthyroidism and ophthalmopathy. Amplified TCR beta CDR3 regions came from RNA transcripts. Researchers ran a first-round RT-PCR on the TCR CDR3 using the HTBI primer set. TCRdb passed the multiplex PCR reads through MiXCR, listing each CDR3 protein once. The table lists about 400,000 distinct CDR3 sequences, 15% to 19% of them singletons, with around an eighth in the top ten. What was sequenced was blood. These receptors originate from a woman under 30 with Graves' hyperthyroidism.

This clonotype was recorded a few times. The CDR3 region is CASSIGWSGGRTDIQYF. CDR3 nucleotide sequence: TGTGCCAGCAGCATCGGGTGGAGCGGCGGTAGGACGGACATTCAGTACTTC. The V gene is TRBV7-2, the J gene TRBJ2-4; D possibly corresponds to TRBD2 (5 bases). The CDR3 is made up of 17 amino acids. Germline V gives CDR1 SGHTA, CDR2 FQGNSA. The ends were cut back, 5 bases at V and 8 bases at J, with 25 bases in the middle.

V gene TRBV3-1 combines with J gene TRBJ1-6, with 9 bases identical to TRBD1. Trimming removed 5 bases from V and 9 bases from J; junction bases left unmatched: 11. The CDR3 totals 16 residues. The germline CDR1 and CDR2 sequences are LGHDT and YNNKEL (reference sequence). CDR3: CASSTGVDRGPSPLHF. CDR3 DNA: TGTGCCAGCAGCACGGGGGTGGACAGGGGTCCTTCACCCCTCCACTTT.

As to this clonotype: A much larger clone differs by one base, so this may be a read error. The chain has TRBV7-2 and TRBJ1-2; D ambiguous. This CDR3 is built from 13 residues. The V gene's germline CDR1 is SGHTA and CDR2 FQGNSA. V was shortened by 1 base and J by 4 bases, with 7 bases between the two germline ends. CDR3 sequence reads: CTSSLDHSYGYTF. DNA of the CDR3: TGTACCAGCAGCTTAGATCATTCCTATGGCTACACCTTC. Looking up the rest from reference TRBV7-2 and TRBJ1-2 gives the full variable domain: GAGVSQSPSNKVTEKGKDVELRCDPISGHTALYWYRQSLGQGLEFLIYFQGNSAPDKSGLPSDRFSAERTGGSVSTLTIQRTQQEDSAVYLCTSSLDHSYGYTFGSGTRLTVV.

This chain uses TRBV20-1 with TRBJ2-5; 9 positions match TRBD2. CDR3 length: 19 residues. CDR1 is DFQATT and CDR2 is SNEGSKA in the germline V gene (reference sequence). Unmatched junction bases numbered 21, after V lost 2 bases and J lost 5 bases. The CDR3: CSARSTPSLSGRIAETQYF. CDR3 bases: TGCAGTGCTAGATCCACCCCCTCCCTTAGCGGGAGAATAGCTGAGACCCAGTACTTC.

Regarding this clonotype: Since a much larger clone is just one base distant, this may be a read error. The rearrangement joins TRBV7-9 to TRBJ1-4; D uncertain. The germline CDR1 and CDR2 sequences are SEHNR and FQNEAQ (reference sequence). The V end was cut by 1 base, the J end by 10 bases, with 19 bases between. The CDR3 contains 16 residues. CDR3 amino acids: CASSLGPSVIRGKLFF. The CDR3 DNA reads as TGTGCCAGCAGCTTAGGGCCCTCCGTCATCCGTGGAAAACTGTTTTTT. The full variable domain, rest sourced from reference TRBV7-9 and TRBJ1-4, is DTGVSQNPRHKITKRGQNVTFRCDPISEHNRLYWYRQTLGQGPEFLTYFQNEAQLEKSRLLSDRFSAERPKGSFSTLEIQRTEQGDSAMYLCASSLGPSVIRGKLFFGSGTQLSVL.

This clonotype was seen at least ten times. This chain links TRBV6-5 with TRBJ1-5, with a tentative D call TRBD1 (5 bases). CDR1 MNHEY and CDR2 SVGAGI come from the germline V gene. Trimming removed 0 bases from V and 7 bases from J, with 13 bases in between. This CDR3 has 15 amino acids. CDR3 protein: CASSYSIHDSQPQHF. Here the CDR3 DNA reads TGTGCCAGCAGTTACTCGATCCACGACAGCCAGCCCCAGCATTTT.

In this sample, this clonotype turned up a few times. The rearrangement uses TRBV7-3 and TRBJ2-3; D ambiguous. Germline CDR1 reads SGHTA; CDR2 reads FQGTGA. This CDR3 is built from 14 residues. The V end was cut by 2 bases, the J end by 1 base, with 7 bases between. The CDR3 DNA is TGTGCCAGCAGCTTATCCGGCCGCACAGATACGCAGTATTTT. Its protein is CASSLSGRTDTQYF.

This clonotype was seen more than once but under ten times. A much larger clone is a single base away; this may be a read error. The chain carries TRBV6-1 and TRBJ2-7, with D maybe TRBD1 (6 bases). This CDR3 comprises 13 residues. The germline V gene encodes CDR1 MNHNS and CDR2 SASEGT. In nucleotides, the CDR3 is TGTGCCAGCAGTTGGACAGAAGCCTACGGGCAGTACTTC. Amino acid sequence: CASSWTEAYGQYF.